This TCR beta chain was recovered during a study of blood T cell repertoires in COVID-19. Study at large: Donors in the United States, Italy and Spain gave samples during acute or convalescent COVID-19. In each case, the material was cDNA or gDNA derived from T cells, B-cell-depleted T cells, or PBMCs.

Authors' data handling: How many nucleated cells were present was estimated from reference gene primer amplification. Repertoires were generated with immunoSEQ multiplex PCR, while TCRdb's copy carries only in-frame clones and drops some. V, J and clone size reflect that table, while D and trimming were determined from the DNA. Counted here are about 180,000 clones, roughly 80% occurring once; the ten biggest clones make up 1.5%. The V and J ends lost 2 bases and 3 bases respectively, with 7 bases between them. This CDR3 has 13 amino acids. Germline V gene data show CDR1 as KGHSH and CDR2 as LQKENI. Sequenced: peripheral blood. The receptor was isolated from a human donor in a cohort sampled during active COVID-19. The chain uses TRBV18 and TRBJ2-5, with D hard to call. This CDR3 reads CASSPGPKETQYF. The CDR3 DNA follows: TGTGCCAGCTCACCAGGCCCAAAAGAGACCCAGTACTTC.